This section outlines one TCR beta chain sequence together with its context. Its specificity is not known. Random hexamers were used to reverse transcribe an amount of roughly 0.45 to 1 ug RNA. Amplification of TCR beta CDR3 spanned 54 Vbeta and 13 Jbeta via immunoSEQ multiplex PCR. TCRdb redid the calling of the immunoSEQ multiplex PCR reads with MiXCR, one entry per CDR3 protein. The sample shows 150,000 to 200,000 distinct CDR3 sequences, around 94% of them seen only once. This sample is part of a study of CD8 T cells in Susac syndrome. Regarding the study as a whole: As acknowledged by the study, its TCR sequencing and HLA analysis included a relatively small number of individuals.

CD8+ and CD4+ T cells from blood underwent TCR beta sequencing. Negative isolation was used for CD8+ and CD4+ T cells, and FACS enrichment was applied to TEMRA cells. Trimming left V 6 bases short and J 4 bases short, with 17 bases between. Germline V gene sequence: CDR1 SNHLY, CDR2 FYNNEI. This CDR3 has 15 residues. Sequenced input: CD4+ T cells from PBMCs. The chain combines TRBV2 with TRBJ2-3, with a weak D call TRBD1 (8 bases). The receptor was derived from a human donor in good health. In nucleotides, the CDR3 is TGTGCCAGCAGCGGAACAGGGGGGGATCCAGATACGCAGTATTTT. This encodes CASSGTGGDPDTQYF.